Shown below are 8 T cell receptor beta chains from a single sample sequenced in a study of T cell responses to AZD1222 COVID-19 vaccine. The data were produced by immunoSEQ multiplex PCR, yet TCRdb's version contains in-frame clones alone and is incomplete. The data hold tens of thousands of clones, with 81% observed a single time. The sample was peripheral blood, taken 28 days after the second AZD1222 dose. Receptors originate from an adult who received the AZD1222 COVID-19 vaccine.

This chain uses TRBV6-5 with TRBJ2-1; TRBD2 matches 7 bases. The CDR3 spans 14 residues. The ends lost 6 bases at V and 7 bases at J; junction bases unmatched: 9. Germline V lookup: CDR1 MNHEY, CDR2 SVGAGI. The CDR3 nucleotides read TGTGCCAGCAGCAAACTACTCGGGGGGAATGAGCAGTTCTTC. Translation gives CASSKLLGGNEQFF.

This clone was detected only a few times. The chain has TRBV3-1 (or the pseudogene TRBV3-2) and TRBJ2-1, with 9 bases matching TRBD2. The CDR3 sequence is 16 residues long. CDR1 LGHDT and CDR2 YNNKEL come from the germline V gene (reference sequence). V shed 6 bases, J shed 8 bases, and the junction held 14 bases outside the gene matches. This CDR3 reads CASRRNSGSLGDEQFF. CDR3 in DNA: TGTGCCAGCAGAAGGAATAGCGGGAGTCTTGGCGATGAGCAGTTCTTC.

The chain links TRBV9 to TRBJ1-3; D uncertain. This CDR3 contains 16 residues. The germline V gene encodes CDR1 SGDLS and CDR2 YYNGEE. Trimming removed 1 base from V and 0 bases from J, with 11 bases in between. In DNA, the CDR3 is TGTGCCAGCAGCGTATCTGGTCCAAGCTCTGGAAACACCATATATTTT. Its protein product is CASSVSGPSSGNTIYF.

This chain connects TRBV11-3 to TRBJ2-5; 10 bases fit TRBD2. There are 18 residues in the CDR3. In germline, CDR1 is SGHNT, CDR2 YENEEA. V was pared by 4 bases and J by 1 base, with 12 bases of the junction left unmatched. The CDR3 sequence: CASSSGNLAGAIQETQYF. The CDR3, as DNA: TGTGCCAGCAGCTCAGGAAACCTAGCGGGAGCCATCCAAGAGACCCAGTACTTC.

The chain joins TRBV5-6 to TRBJ1-2; tentative D call: TRBD1 (5 bases). CDR1 is SGHDT and CDR2 is YYEEEE in the germline V gene. The CDR3 loop spans 14 amino acids. Trimming pared 3 bases from V and 8 bases from J, leaving 17 bases between. CDR3 sequence: CASSWVQGSLGYTF. In DNA, the CDR3 is TGTGCCAGCAGCTGGGTGCAGGGCAGTTTAGGCTACACCTTC.

The chain carries TRBV6-6 and TRBJ2-2, with TRBD1 matching over 7 bases. CDR1 is MNHNY, CDR2 SVGAGI, per germline (reference sequence). V shed 6 bases and J 3 bases; nucleotides not matched to a gene: 7. The CDR3 has 15 residues. CDR3 DNA sequence: TGTGCCAGCAGGCCACGACAGGGATACACCGGGGAGCTGTTTTTT. Protein product: CASRPRQGYTGELFF.

V gene TRBV15 combines with J gene TRBJ1-2; a weak D match, TRBD1 (5 bases). CDR1 and CDR2 from the germline V gene are LNHNV and YYDKDF (reference sequence). Trimming removed 3 bases at V and 4 bases at J, with 18 bases between. This CDR3 is built from 16 residues. The CDR3 coding sequence is TGTGCCACCAGCAGGACCAGACAGAGGGACTCCTATGGCTACACCTTC. This translates into CATSRTRQRDSYGYTF.

This clone is classed as medium-sized. The J gene is TRBJ2-7, the V gene TRBV28, with D possibly being TRBD1 (5 bases). Trimming left V 5 bases short and J 6 bases short, with 17 bases between. Germline V gene sequence: CDR1 MDHEN, CDR2 SYDVKM. The CDR3 is made up of 14 amino acids. CDR3 sequence: CASSLHSGFPEQYF. The CDR3 DNA reads as TGTGCCAGCAGTCTCCACTCAGGGTTCCCCGAGCAGTACTTC.